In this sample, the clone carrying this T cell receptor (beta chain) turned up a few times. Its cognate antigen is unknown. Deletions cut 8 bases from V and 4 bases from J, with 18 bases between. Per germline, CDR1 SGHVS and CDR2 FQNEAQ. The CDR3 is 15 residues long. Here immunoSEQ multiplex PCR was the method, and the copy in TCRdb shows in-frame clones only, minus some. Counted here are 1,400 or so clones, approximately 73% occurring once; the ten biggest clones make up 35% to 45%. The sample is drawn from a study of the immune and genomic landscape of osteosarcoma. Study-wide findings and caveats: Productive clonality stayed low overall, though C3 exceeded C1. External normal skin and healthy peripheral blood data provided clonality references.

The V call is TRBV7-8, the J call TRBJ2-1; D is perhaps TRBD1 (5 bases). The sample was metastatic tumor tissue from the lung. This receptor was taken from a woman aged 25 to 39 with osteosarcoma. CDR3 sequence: CASHPDSSLYNEQFF. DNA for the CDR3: TGTGCCAGCCACCCCGACAGTAGTCTTTACAATGAGCAGTTCTTC.